This is a list of T cell receptor beta chains from one sample in a study of beta chain features in type 1 diabetes. Sequenced by immunoSEQ multiplex PCR; TCRdb stores in-frame clones only, minus some. The data show 200,000 to 250,000 clones, 25% to 35% seen once. The specimen sequenced was central memory CD4+ T cells from blood. Every receptor here comes from a man aged 25 to 40 in good health. Both conserved end residues are part of each CDR3. The order of the fields is clone size, V gene, J gene, CDR3 length, D gene, CDR3 protein, CDR3 DNA. The D gene is left open where the match is weak. The size entry is marked missing in some rows and otherwise reads once, few, many or a size class.

few	TRBV5-1	TRBJ2-1	14	TRBD1	CASSLAQGKYEQFF	TGCGCCAGCAGCTTGGCACAGGGGAAATATGAGCAGTTCTTC
few	TRBV7-2	TRBJ2-5	16	TRBD2	CASSLGRGAGQETQYF	TGTGCCAGCAGCTTAGGCCGGGGAGCGGGGCAAGAGACCCAGTACTTC
NA	TRBV29-1	TRBJ2-7	13	TRBD2	CSVGTSGTYEQYF	TGCAGCGTGGGGACTAGCGGGACCTACGAGCAGTACTTC
NA	TRBV5-1	TRBJ2-6	14	NA	CASSELSLGHVLTF	TGCGCCAGCAGCGAGTTATCCCTCGGGCACGTCCTGACTTTC
NA	TRBV7-7	TRBJ2-3	13	TRBD2	CASSDSGGDTQYF	TGTGCCAGCAGCGATAGCGGGGGAGATACGCAGTATTTT
NA	TRBV30	TRBJ2-5	17	NA	CAWSVRNGRALKETQYF	TGTGCCTGGAGTGTTAGAAACGGCAGGGCGCTAAAAGAGACCCAGTACTTC
NA	TRBV9	TRBJ2-3	16	NA	CASSVRDSFLQRTQYF	TGTGCCAGCAGCGTAAGGGACTCTTTCCTCCAGCGGACGCAGTATTTT
NA	TRBV25-1	TRBJ2-6	17	TRBD1	CASSASTGGTGANVLTF	TGTGCCAGCAGTGCCTCGACAGGGGGAACTGGGGCCAACGTCCTGACTTTC
NA	TRBV7-8	TRBJ2-2	16	TRBD2	CASSLSGGRPPGELFF	TGTGCCAGCAGCTTGTCTGGCGGGAGGCCCCCCGGGGAGCTGTTTTTT
few	TRBV29-1	TRBJ2-7	12	TRBD1	CSVETAGGEQYF	TGCAGCGTTGAAACCGCAGGGGGCGAGCAGTACTTC
NA	TRBV5-4	TRBJ2-3	16	NA	CASSSLGGESTDTQYF	TGTGCCAGCAGCTCTTTAGGGGGAGAGAGCACAGATACGCAGTATTTT
NA	TRBV5-6	TRBJ2-2	17	NA	CASSLGVGWRNTGELFF	TGTGCCAGCAGCCTTGGGGTTGGGTGGAGGAACACCGGGGAGCTGTTTTTT
few	TRBV6-5	TRBJ2-3	15	NA	CASSSRAAITDTQYF	TGTGCCAGCAGCTCCCGGGCGGCCATCACAGATACGCAGTATTTT
few	TRBV6-6	TRBJ2-5	14	NA	CASTPQGSQETQYF	TGTGCCAGCACTCCCCAGGGGTCCCAAGAGACCCAGTACTTC
few	TRBV7-9	TRBJ1-1	16	NA	CASSPRGRSMNTEAFF	TGTGCCAGCAGCCCGCGGGGGCGGAGCATGAACACTGAAGCTTTCTTT
few	TRBV4-1	TRBJ2-7	14	NA	CASSQRGISYEQYF	TGCGCCAGCAGCCAGCGGGGAATCTCCTACGAGCAGTACTTC
NA	TRBV29-1	TRBJ2-7	12	NA	CSVSTRVTEQYF	TGCAGCGTCTCCACCCGGGTGACCGAGCAGTACTTC
many	TRBV6-6	TRBJ2-7	11	TRBD2	CATFSGGKQYF	TGTGCCACCTTCTCGGGAGGGAAGCAGTACTTC
NA	TRBV19	TRBJ1-1	14	NA	CASTHGMVNTEAFF	TGTGCCAGCACTCATGGGATGGTGAACACTGAAGCTTTCTTT
few	TRBV15	TRBJ2-4	14	NA	CATSRAGTKNIQYF	TGTGCCACCAGCAGGGCAGGGACCAAAAACATTCAGTACTTC
once	TRBV4-3	TRBJ2-7	16	TRBD2	CASSHTSGASSYEQYF	TGCGCCAGCAGCCATACTAGCGGGGCGAGCTCCTACGAGCAGTACTTC
many	TRBV30	TRBJ2-7	13	NA	CAWNRGFVDEQYF	TGTGCCTGGAATAGGGGGTTCGTTGACGAGCAGTACTTC
many	TRBV10-3	TRBJ2-1	12	TRBD1	CAAQDRVNEQFF	TGTGCCGCCCAAGACAGGGTTAATGAGCAGTTCTTC
NA	TRBV19	TRBJ2-2	16	NA	CARSRILDRPTGELFF	TGTGCCAGAAGTAGAATCCTCGACAGGCCCACCGGGGAGCTGTTTTTT
few	TRBV9	TRBJ2-5	17	TRBD2	CASTMDAAGPIQETQYF	TGTGCCAGCACTATGGACGCAGCGGGACCAATACAAGAGACCCAGTACTTC
NA	TRBV11-3	TRBJ2-7	14	TRBD1	CASSARQGAYEQYF	TGTGCCAGCAGCGCTCGACAGGGAGCCTACGAGCAGTACTTC
NA	TRBV28	TRBJ2-3	16	NA	CASSLVKRGVADTQYF	TGTGCCAGCAGTTTAGTAAAGAGGGGGGTAGCAGATACGCAGTATTTT
few	TRBV20-1	TRBJ1-1	11	NA	CSARANTEAFF	TGCAGTGCTCGGGCGAACACTGAAGCTTTCTTT
many	TRBV18	TRBJ2-1	13	NA	CASSRGLVNEQFF	TGTGCCAGTTCTCGCGGTCTGGTCAATGAGCAGTTCTTC
NA	TRBV5-1	TRBJ2-5	12	TRBD2	CASREGLEPQYF	TGCGCCAGCAGAGAGGGACTAGAACCCCAGTACTTC
few	TRBV4-2	TRBJ2-7	15	TRBD2	CASSQDLRETTEQYF	TGTGCCAGCAGCCAAGATCTGCGGGAGACTACAGAGCAGTACTTC
few	TRBV9	TRBJ1-1	12	NA	CASRFGDTEAFF	TGTGCCAGCAGGTTCGGGGACACTGAAGCTTTCTTT
few	TRBV29-1	TRBJ2-1	11	NA	CSVEDSLTQFF	TGCAGCGTTGAAGACTCCCTTACGCAGTTCTTC
NA	TRBV7-9	TRBJ2-2	17	TRBD1	CASSPRGPKGATGELFF	TGTGCCAGCAGCCCTCGCGGCCCCAAGGGGGCCACCGGGGAGCTGTTTTTT
NA	TRBV28	TRBJ2-3	17	TRBD2	CASSRGTSGRRTDTQYF	TGTGCCAGCAGCCGAGGGACTAGCGGGAGAAGGACAGATACGCAGTATTTT
few	TRBV10-3	TRBJ1-2	13	NA	CAIAKGENYGYTF	TGTGCCATCGCAAAGGGAGAGAACTATGGCTACACCTTC
NA	TRBV30	TRBJ2-1	14	TRBD1	CAWEKGTGDNEQFF	TGTGCCTGGGAAAAAGGGACAGGGGACAATGAGCAGTTCTTC
NA	TRBV30	TRBJ2-3	15	TRBD1	CAWTSWDRGTDTQYF	TGTGCCTGGACTTCCTGGGACAGGGGTACAGATACGCAGTATTTT
NA	TRBV29-1	TRBJ2-1	15	TRBD2	CSGEGLGSSYNEQFF	TGCAGCGGGGAGGGACTAGGGTCTTCCTACAATGAGCAGTTCTTC
few	TRBV30	TRBJ2-1	14	TRBD2	CAWRLSGGALEQFF	TGTGCCTGGAGGCTTAGCGGGGGGGCTCTTGAGCAGTTCTTC
NA	TRBV29-1	TRBJ2-5	11	NA	CSARGTETQYF	TGCAGCGCCAGAGGAACGGAGACCCAGTACTTC
many	TRBV30	TRBJ2-5	13	NA	CAWSPPRGETQYF	TGTGCCTGGAGCCCCCCCAGAGGAGAGACCCAGTACTTC
NA	TRBV5-1	TRBJ2-1	15	TRBD1	CASSQGQGSYNEQFF	TGCGCCAGCAGCCAGGGACAGGGGTCCTACAATGAGCAGTTCTTC
few	TRBV14	TRBJ2-1	17	NA	CASSQLLGAGDINEQFF	TGTGCCAGCAGCCAACTGCTGGGGGCCGGGGATATCAATGAGCAGTTCTTC
NA	TRBV15	TRBJ2-1	15	TRBD2	CATSIELAGANEQFF	TGTGCCACCAGCATTGAACTAGCGGGAGCCAATGAGCAGTTCTTC
NA	TRBV7-9	TRBJ1-6	13	NA	CASSLVGDSPLHF	TGTGCCAGCAGCTTAGTAGGAGATTCACCCCTCCACTTT
many	TRBV7-2	TRBJ2-3	15	NA	CASSRAGAGTDTQYF	TGTGCCAGCAGCCGCGCAGGGGCCGGCACAGATACGCAGTATTTT
NA	TRBV9	TRBJ2-1	16	TRBD2	CASSVAPSGSYNEQFF	TGTGCCAGCAGCGTAGCCCCTAGCGGGTCTTACAATGAGCAGTTCTTC